Each of the 22 T cell receptor beta chains below was sequenced from the same sample in a study of blood T cell repertoires in COVID-19. The assay was immunoSEQ multiplex PCR, and TCRdb's table has in-frame clones only and misses some. The sample includes some 250,000 clones, around 89% of them seen just once. Sequences were obtained from PBMCs or T cells enriched from blood (not recorded which). Receptors were obtained from a man between 40 and 49 years old who had recovered from COVID-19.

The chain combines TRBV28 with TRBJ2-4; 9 bases match TRBD2. The CDR3 runs 16 residues. With V trimmed by 5 bases and J by 1 base, 6 bases remained unmatched. Germline CDR1 MDHEN, CDR2 SYDVKM. Written as DNA, the CDR3 is TGTGCCAGCAGTACCGGACTAGCGATTGCCAAAAACATTCAGTACTTC. Residues: CASSTGLAIAKNIQYF.

The chain employs TRBV4-1 and TRBJ2-7; D uncertain. The CDR3 totals 17 residues. The V gene lost 3 bases and the J gene lost 4 bases, with 22 bases spanning the gap. The germline gives CDR1 MGHRA, CDR2 YSYEKL. CDR3 in amino acids: CASSHLPLRIMEYEQYF. Written as DNA, the CDR3 is TGCGCCAGCAGCCATTTGCCGTTGAGGATAATGGAGTACGAGCAGTACTTC.

The rearrangement links TRBV4-1 to TRBJ1-1; D call uncertain. In germline, CDR1 is MGHRA, CDR2 YSYEKL. This CDR3 is built from 15 residues. V lost 5 bases and J lost 10, with 23 bases in between. This chain's CDR3 is CASSSYGGPMKGAFF. The CDR3 DNA reads as TGCGCCAGCAGCTCATATGGTGGGCCTATGAAAGGAGCTTTCTTT.

The CDR3 DNA is TGTGCCAGCAGCCCCAAGTTTGGGGGGTACCATGGCTACACCTTC. Its translation: CASSPKFGGYHGYTF. This chain uses TRBV5-4 with TRBJ1-2, with D maybe TRBD1 (5 bases). Trimming removed 4 bases at V and 6 bases at J, with 19 bases between. The CDR3 is 15 residues long. Germline CDR1 SGHNT, CDR2 YYREEE (reference sequence).

V gene TRBV5-6 combines with J gene TRBJ2-5; tentative D call: TRBD2 (5 bases). Trimming took 4 bases from V and 2 from J, leaving 12 bases between them. Germline CDR1 SGHDT, CDR2 YYEEEE. There are 14 residues in the CDR3. The DNA of the CDR3 is TGTGCCAGCAGCGCACGGACTGGACAAGAGACCCAGTACTTC. Encoded protein: CASSARTGQETQYF.

V gene TRBV2 combines with J gene TRBJ1-2; D remains unclear. CDR1 is SNHLY, CDR2 FYNNEI, per germline. This CDR3 contains 14 residues. V lost 6 bases to trimming and J lost 0 bases, with 11 bases between them. The CDR3 region is CASRWAQTNYGYTF. The CDR3 DNA is TGTGCCAGCAGGTGGGCACAGACTAACTATGGCTACACCTTC.

The rearrangement uses TRBV4-1 and TRBJ2-7, with 9 bases matching TRBD2. Unmatched junction bases numbered 18, after V lost 3 bases and J lost 0 bases. This CDR3 is built from 20 residues. CDR1 is MGHRA and CDR2 is YSYEKL in the germline V gene. CDR3 sequence (DNA): TGCGCCAGCAGCCATCCACGTTACAGGGATAAGCGGGGGGACTCCTACGAGCAGTACTTC. Protein product: CASSHPRYRDKRGDSYEQYF.

This clone was detected once. The genes are TRBV19 and TRBJ1-2, with D possibly TRBD1 on 5 matching bases. The germline V and J ends were trimmed by 4 bases and 3 bases, with 12 bases remaining between them. Looked up from germline, CDR1 is LNHDA and CDR2 is SQIVND (reference sequence). CDR3 length: 14 amino acids. CDR3: CASSTWTTYYGYTF. The CDR3 DNA sequence: TGTGCCAGTAGTACCTGGACAACTTACTATGGCTACACCTTC. The complete variable domain, with remaining parts taken from reference TRBV19 and TRBJ1-2, reads DGGITQSPKYLFRKEGQNVTLSCEQNLNHDAMYWYRQDPGQGLRLIYYSQIVNDFQKGDIAEGYSVSREKKESFPLTVTSAQKNPTAFYLCASSTWTTYYGYTFGSGTRLTVV.

The sample holds a few counts of this clone. V is TRBV29-1 and J is TRBJ2-7; TRBD2 aligns across 8 bases. J lost 3 bases, V lost 4 bases, and 5 bases had no gene match. This CDR3 comprises 13 residues. The germline V gene has CDR1 SQVTM and CDR2 ANQGSEA. The CDR3 region has the DNA TGCAGCGTTGGGGCTAGCGGGCTCTACGAGCAGTACTTC. It translates to CSVGASGLYEQYF.

The chain uses TRBV11-1 and TRBJ2-3; D is unclear. V was clipped by 0 bases and J by 5 bases, with 12 bases between them. In germline, CDR1 is SGHAT, CDR2 FQDESV (reference sequence). This CDR3 is built from 15 residues. As DNA, the CDR3 is TGTGCCAGCAGCTTAGCCAGCCTAGTCGGAGATACGCAGTATTTT. Protein: CASSLASLVGDTQYF.

The chain recombines TRBV10-1 with TRBJ2-5, with 10 positions matching TRBD2. Germline V gene sequence: CDR1 WNHNN, CDR2 SYGVQD (reference sequence). Trimming took 0 bases from V and 2 from J; bases not matched to a gene: 3. CDR3 length equals 16 residues. The CDR3 spells CASSESLAGEQETQYF. CDR3 DNA: TGCGCCAGCAGTGAGTCCCTAGCGGGAGAACAAGAGACCCAGTACTTC.

This chain connects TRBV10-3 to TRBJ2-3; 8 bases fit TRBD2. Germline V gene sequence: CDR1 ENHRY, CDR2 SYGVKD. V was pared by 2 bases and J by 0 bases, with 4 bases of the junction left unmatched. The length of the CDR3 is 16 residues. CDR3 loop: CAISESASGSTDTQYF. In nucleotides, the CDR3 is TGTGCCATCAGTGAGAGTGCTAGCGGGAGCACAGATACGCAGTATTTT.

The gene calls are TRBV7-8 and TRBJ2-7, with D possibly being TRBD1 (6 bases). V lost 5 bases and J lost 3, with 14 bases in between. In germline, CDR1 is SGHVS, CDR2 FQNEAQ. The CDR3 sequence is 14 residues long. CDR3 amino acids: CASSGRTADYEQYF. CDR3 nucleotides: TGTGCCAGCAGCGGGCGGACAGCCGACTACGAGCAGTACTTC.

The gene calls are TRBV4-1 and TRBJ2-1, with D perhaps matching TRBD2 (5 bases). The CDR3 runs to 14 residues. Trimming left V 4 bases short and J 4 bases short, with 11 bases between. Germline V gene data show CDR1 as MGHRA and CDR2 as YSYEKL. The CDR3 spells CASSRGLGYNEQFF. The CDR3 DNA reads as TGCGCCAGCAGCCGAGGGCTAGGGTACAATGAGCAGTTCTTC.

This clone was seen just once. The chain employs TRBV6-5 and TRBJ2-1; 10 bases are shared with TRBD2. Looked up from germline, CDR1 is MNHEY and CDR2 is SVGAGI. This CDR3 has 16 amino acids. V lost 2 bases, J lost 2 bases, and 3 bases stayed unmatched. CDR3: CASSYGLAEPYNEQFF. The CDR3 DNA sequence: TGTGCCAGCAGTTACGGACTAGCGGAACCCTACAATGAGCAGTTCTTC.

The genes are TRBV7-2 and TRBJ2-3, with 11 positions matching TRBD2. Germline CDR1 SGHTA, CDR2 FQGNSA. This CDR3 region has 17 residues. The V gene end was trimmed by 5 bases and the J gene end by 6 bases; junction bases not matched to a gene: 13. The CDR3 sequence: CASSHTGSSGGRDTQYF. The CDR3 coding sequence is TGTGCCAGCAGCCACACGGGGTCTAGCGGGGGGAGGGATACGCAGTATTTT.

CDR3 in amino acids: CASSLTGTTNEKLFF. CDR3 coding DNA: TGCGCCAGCAGCCTCACAGGGACAACTAATGAAAAACTGTTTTTT. V gene TRBV5-1 combines with J gene TRBJ1-4; D is possibly TRBD1 (6 bases). The germline CDR1 and CDR2 sequences are SGHRS and YFSETQ. The CDR3 spans 15 residues. V was trimmed by 4 bases and J by 0 bases, leaving 10 bases between them. Using reference TRBV5-1 and TRBJ1-4 for the parts outside the CDR3, the full variable domain is KAGVTQTPRYLIKTRGQQVTLSCSPISGHRSVSWYQQTPGQGLQFLFEYFSETQRNKGNFPGRFSGRQFSNSRSEMNVSTLELGDSALYLCASSLTGTTNEKLFFGSGTQLSVL.

The chain is built from TRBV19 and TRBJ1-2, with TRBD1 identical over 9 bases. V dropped 8 bases and J dropped 2; count of bases not matched to a gene: 6. CDR3 size: 14 residues. CDR1 LNHDA and CDR2 SQIVND come from the germline V gene (reference sequence). Here the CDR3 reads CASDGTGRNYGYTF. In DNA, the CDR3 is TGTGCCAGTGACGGGACAGGGAGGAACTATGGCTACACCTTC.

The J gene is TRBJ1-1, the V gene TRBV19; D possibly corresponds to TRBD1 (6 bases). CDR3 size: 18 residues. The germline V and J ends were trimmed by 5 bases and 4 bases, with 26 bases remaining between them. CDR1 LNHDA and CDR2 SQIVND come from the germline V gene (reference sequence). As DNA, the CDR3 is TGTGCCAGTAGTCCGTCAACCGGGGGGGCAGGGGTTAGCACTGAAGCTTTCTTT. Translation: CASSPSTGGAGVSTEAFF.

V usage is TRBV5-4 and J usage is TRBJ2-1, with 9 bases that match TRBD2. This CDR3 has 15 amino acids. J was trimmed by 4 bases and V by 2 bases; bases with no gene match: 4. Germline V gene data show CDR1 as SGHNT and CDR2 as YYREEE (reference sequence). The CDR3 reads CASSFRTSVYNEQFF. CDR3 sequence (DNA): TGTGCCAGCAGCTTCCGGACTAGCGTTTACAATGAGCAGTTCTTC.

This chain joins TRBV5-4 and TRBJ1-6, with 7 positions matching TRBD1. CDR1 is SGHNT and CDR2 is YYREEE in the germline V gene (reference sequence). This CDR3 has 16 residues. The V segment lost 3 bases and the J segment 3 bases; nucleotides outside the gene matches: 6. The CDR3 sequence is CASSSQGTVYNSPLHF. The CDR3 DNA is TGTGCCAGCAGCTCGCAGGGGACAGTCTATAATTCACCCCTCCACTTT.

J is TRBJ1-2 and V is TRBV29-1; D gene ambiguous. Trimming pared 4 bases from V and 8 bases from J, leaving 14 bases between. Germline CDR1 SQVTM, CDR2 ANQGSEA. The CDR3 consists of 12 residues. The DNA for the CDR3 is TGCAGCGTTGTGAGGCCGACGGAAGGCTACACCTTC. Translation: CSVVRPTEGYTF.